Sequencing of this T cell receptor beta chain was carried out in a study of regulatory T cells in long-lasting Graves disease. Whole-study context: A definition of persistent Graves' disease required over 5 years of antithyroid drugs plus positive TSH receptor antibodies. Study-level findings and limits: Thyroid tissue went unstudied; only peripheral blood was examined.

This clonotype was observed a few times. Its antigen is undetermined. iRepertoire HTBI primers and Arm-PCR of CDR3 regions built TCR beta libraries. TCRdb reprocessed the multiplex PCR reads via MiXCR and lists one record per CDR3 protein. The table includes 400,000 to 500,000 distinct CDR3 sequences, approximately 22% detected once. As to time point: persistent/refractory GD, antithyroid drugs over 5 years with positive TRAb. The TCR library was made from RNA that had been extracted from PBMCs in TRIzol. V was clipped by 0 bases and J by 3 bases, with 8 bases between them. Germline V lookup: CDR1 LGHNA, CDR2 YSLEER. The CDR3 extends over 14 amino acids.

Specimen: peripheral blood mononuclear cells (PBMCs), collected when the disease was refractory, from a patient treated with antithyroid drugs. The receptor was isolated from a female donor with Graves disease. J is TRBJ1-2 and V is TRBV4-3; no clear D gene. CDR3 amino acids: CASSQEQRHYGYTF. The CDR3 DNA sequence: TGCGCCAGCAGCCAAGAACAGAGACACTATGGCTACACCTTC.